The 14 T cell receptor beta chains presented below share a single source sample, sequenced in a study of Ad26.COV2.S vaccination and SARS-CoV-2 variants. TCRdb's copy holds only in-frame clones and misses some; the assay was immunoSEQ multiplex PCR. Here the sample spans 100,000 or so clones, over 70% being singletons. The sequencing here drew on peripheral blood, taken after recovery from COVID-19. These receptors were collected from a human donor who had recovered from COVID-19.

V is TRBV19 and J is TRBJ2-5; D is uncertain. CDR1 is LNHDA, CDR2 SQIVND, per germline (reference sequence). The CDR3 extends over 13 amino acids. V was pared by 8 bases and J by 0 bases, with 10 bases between. The CDR3 spells CASSGSYQETQYF. The CDR3, as DNA: TGTGCCAGTTCCGGAAGCTACCAAGAGACCCAGTACTTC.

The rearrangement links TRBV3-1 (or the pseudogene TRBV3-2) to TRBJ1-2, with 10 bases that match TRBD1. The CDR3 runs to 15 residues. CDR1 is LGHDT, CDR2 YNNKEL, per germline (reference sequence). V lost 3 bases, J lost 7 bases, and 8 bases stayed unmatched. The CDR3 spells CASSHDGQGDSGYTF. The CDR3 DNA reads as TGTGCCAGCAGCCATGACGGACAGGGGGACTCTGGCTACACCTTC.

The V and J genes are TRBV5-1 and TRBJ2-1, with D unresolved. The V and J ends lost 2 bases and 6 bases respectively, with 6 bases between them. This CDR3 has 12 amino acids. The germline V gene has CDR1 SGHRS and CDR2 YFSETQ. The CDR3 DNA reads as TGCGCCAGCAGCTTAGGAACCAATGAGCAGTTCTTC. It specifies CASSLGTNEQFF.

The genes are TRBV7-2 and TRBJ2-7; D perhaps matches TRBD2 (7 bases). There are 15 residues in the CDR3. Deletions cut 2 bases from V and 2 bases from J, with 13 bases between. Germline V gives CDR1 SGHTA, CDR2 FQGNSA. The CDR3, as DNA: TGTGCCAGCAGCTTATTTGGCGGGGGCACCTACGAGCAGTACTTC. It yields the protein CASSLFGGGTYEQYF.

This sequence joins TRBV28 and TRBJ2-1; perhaps TRBD2 as D (5 bases). CDR1 and CDR2 (germline): MDHEN, SYDVKM. Trimming left V 2 bases short and J 7 bases short, with 12 bases between. This CDR3 contains 14 residues. In DNA form, the CDR3 reads TGTGCCAGCAGTTTAATAGGACGCGGGAATGAGCAGTTCTTC. Its protein is CASSLIGRGNEQFF.

For this clone: At one boundary the junction diverges from the germline segment, which might be a read error. This chain joins TRBV3-1 (or the pseudogene TRBV3-2) and TRBJ2-7, with D unclear. The germline V gene encodes CDR1 LGHDT and CDR2 YNNKEL (reference sequence). The CDR3 runs to 14 residues. In nucleotides, the CDR3 is TGTGCCAGCAGCAAAGAGGTCTGGACCTACGAGCAGTACTTC. This codes for CASSKEVWTYEQYF.

The CDR3, as DNA: TGCACCAGCAGCCAAGATCAGAGGGGTCAAGAGACCCAGTACTTC. It encodes CTSSQDQRGQETQYF. The rearrangement uses TRBV1 and TRBJ2-5. TRBV1 is given as a pseudogene. CDR3 length: 15 residues.

Only one count was recorded for this clone. The V call is TRBV11-2, the J call TRBJ2-3; 10 bases match TRBD2. V lost 1 base, J lost 1 base, and 2 bases stayed unmatched. The CDR3 contains 16 residues. Germline-derived CDR1 and CDR2 are SGHAT and FQNNGV. The CDR3 region has the DNA TGTGCCAGCAGCTTAGGAACTAGCGGGGGCACAGATACGCAGTATTTT. Amino acids: CASSLGTSGGTDTQYF.

The chain recombines TRBV19 with TRBJ1-2; 7 bases map to TRBD1. In germline, CDR1 is LNHDA, CDR2 SQIVND (reference sequence). This CDR3 is 13 amino acids long. Germline trimming cut 1 base from V and 6 bases from J; bases unmatched to any gene: 2. CDR3 nucleotides: TGTGCCAGTAGTATAGGTAGGGGGCATGGCTACACCTTC. This encodes CASSIGRGHGYTF.

This chain uses TRBV12-5 with TRBJ1-1; D might be TRBD1 (6 bases). The CDR3 contains 14 residues. Trimming took 4 bases from V and 6 from J, leaving 15 bases between them. Germline V lookup: CDR1 LGHNT, CDR2 FRNRAP. CDR3 protein: CASGSWGGHSEAFF. CDR3 nucleotides: TGTGCTAGTGGTTCCTGGGGGGGGCACTCTGAAGCTTTCTTT.

The CDR3 sequence is CASSGTGTSGNTIYF. The CDR3 DNA is TGTGCCAGCAGTGGGACAGGGACCTCTGGAAACACCATATATTTT. The chain employs TRBV2 and TRBJ1-3; 8 bases match TRBD1. Losses at the gene ends were 4 bases for V and 0 bases for J; bases not matched to a gene: 2. The CDR3 is 15 amino acids. Per germline, CDR1 SNHLY and CDR2 FYNNEI.

This sequence joins TRBV30 and TRBJ1-1; 8 bases line up with TRBD1. Germline V CDR1 and CDR2: GTSNPN, SVGIG (reference sequence). The junction had 7 bases not matched to a gene; V was cut back by 3 bases and J by 4 bases. This CDR3 spans 14 amino acids. The CDR3 loop reads CAWSRTGLFTEAFF. CDR3 nucleotides: TGTGCCTGGAGCAGGACAGGGCTTTTCACTGAAGCTTTCTTT.

The CDR3, as DNA: TGTGCCAGCAGCCCGAGGGACAGGGTCAATGAGCAGTTCTTC. It translates to CASSPRDRVNEQFF. This chain connects TRBV7-3 to TRBJ2-1; 9 nucleotides agree with TRBD1. The V gene end was trimmed by 5 bases and the J gene end by 6 bases; junction bases not matched to a gene: 5. Germline CDR1 reads SGHTA; CDR2 reads FQGTGA. The CDR3 extends over 14 amino acids.

The chain joins TRBV14 to TRBJ2-5; TRBD2 is a possible D gene (7 bases). Germline V gene lookup returns CDR1 SGHDN and CDR2 FVKESK. This CDR3 comprises 19 residues. Trimming took 0 bases from V and 4 from J, leaving 24 bases between them. CDR3 sequence (DNA): TGTGCCAGCAGCCAAGACCCCGAGGGGGGGCAAAAGTGGGGAGAGACCCAGTACTTC. Translating gives CASSQDPEGGQKWGETQYF.